This T cell receptor beta chain originates from a study of long-term antiretroviral therapy in people with HIV (dated by TCRdb to between 2021 and 2022). At the level of the whole study: The earliest samples were collected about a decade before the 2015 WHO recommendation for immediate ART, when ART was typically delayed until CD4 counts fell. This retrospective serial study examined whether starting ART and sustained HIV suppression were associated with changes in the composition and diversity of the TRB repertoire in peripheral blood. A total of 192 cryopreserved PBMC samples came from 30 adults with confirmed HIV infection and were collected serially over a mean of about six years (range 1-12). Among the roughly 30 participants with HIV, over nine were female. No cross-contamination during QIAcube processing was shown when test extractions of a monoclonal T-cell line were performed alongside a few dozen polyclonal samples.

The immunoSEQ hsTCRB v3.0 assay was used at survey level resolution for TRB variable region sequencing. The target sequencing depth for TRB was 40,000-50,000 T-cell genomes per sample. Pooled TRB libraries were sequenced on an Illumina MiSeq with a v3 150-cycle kit. The published analysis was carried out like this. Repertoire analysis ran in R within a reproducible Nextflow workflow covering QC, data transformation and analysis. LymphoSeq2, an R package for AIRR-Seq data exploration, was used to implement custom analyses. A handful of samples that produced fewer than 5000 total TRB sequences were removed, so about 200 HIV repertoires were analyzed. Of the roughly 180 retained HIV repertoires, over 55 were collected before and around 130 after ART initiation. Repertoires were downsampled to 5000 TRB nucleotide sequences, with summary statistics averaged over 100 downsampling iterations. TRB sequences were retained for analysis only if CDR3 regions of at least seven amino acids were present. A Shannon entropy-derived clonality score and the Gini coefficient were used to measure diversity. In the repertoire networks, any two of the top 5000 CDR3 amino acid sequences were linked whenever the two sequences differed by an edit distance of one. Antigen specificity groups and MHC restriction were predicted for TRB CDR3 amino acid sequences with GLIPH2. To flag known associations with CMV, EBV, HIV or tissue antigens, CDR3 amino acid sequences were compared against VDJdb and McPAS-TCR. Pre-ART, post-ART and control groups were compared with Wilcoxon signed-rank tests and Holm-Bonferroni correction. The clones in this table, taken by TCRdb from immuneACCESS, are in-frame only. Not every clone is retained; where verified, under half of the shortfall comes from an unresolved V gene, and the cause of the rest is unknown. That table gives V, J and clone size, and the DNA gave D and trimming. Here the sample has 25,000 to 35,000 clones; around 87% occur a single time. The ten largest account for about 4% of the sample.

Points the paper makes about the study in general: Inferences about post-ART repertoire changes are limited because no data were available on ART adherence, viral resistance or therapy changes. Narrower CDR3 length ranges were observed in HIV repertoires than in controls, and an antigen-experienced repertoire with only a slight naive shift after ART was suggested by the network structure. Starting ART was linked to a significant rise in TRB diversity, yet even after long-term ART the diversity remained significantly lower than in transplant donor controls. Expanded TRB clones identified before ART initiation dominated the repertoire across all time points, though the dominance fluctuated and decreased in many PLHIV after ART. Samples dated from the mid-2000s to the late 2010s, and the ART regimens used may be less effective than current ones. Because pre-ART samples had limited cell numbers, unsorted PBMC were profiled rather than sorted CD4+ and CD8+ T cells. Since PBMC availability was limited, sequencing covered only the TCR beta chain, with no alpha chain pairing.

The CDR3 runs 15 amino acids, cysteine and phenylalanine included. Only the CDR3 part of the read is kept: 45 bases, read in frame from the first base. V is cut back by 6 bases and J by 3 bases, with 8 bases in the junction unmatched. The CDR1 and CDR2 encoded by the germline V gene are MNHNS and SASEGT. To be included, a participant needed at least one PBMC sample from before ART initiation plus at least two post-ART samples. Treatment was received in the United States of America by all participants with HIV. Before DNA extraction, cryopreserved samples containing about 0.95-10 million PBMC were thawed and washed. At the time of the earliest PBMC sample, participants with HIV were aged between about 20 and 60 years. Per participant, PBMC samples came from 1-4 timepoints prior to ART initiation and 2-8 timepoints following ART initiation, for a median of 7 samples. For every participant, serial HIV viral load, CD4+ T-cell count, ART history and demographic data were obtained. Genomic DNA was extracted from unsorted PBMC with a Qiagen kit on a QIAcube, processed in batches of 12 samples.

For this clone: No cognate antigen has been identified for it. Base qualities were left out, and no much larger clone turns up one base away.

This receptor was obtained from a woman aged 18-29 years with HIV. The chain is encoded by TRBV6-1 joined to TRBJ2-7; 10 central nucleotides agree with TRBD2. Sequencing used unsorted PBMCs, obtained 0.5 years after starting antiretroviral therapy. The DNA is as follows: TGTGCCAGCAGGGACACGGGACTAGCGTTCTACGAGCAGTACTTC. The translation is CASRDTGLAFYEQYF.